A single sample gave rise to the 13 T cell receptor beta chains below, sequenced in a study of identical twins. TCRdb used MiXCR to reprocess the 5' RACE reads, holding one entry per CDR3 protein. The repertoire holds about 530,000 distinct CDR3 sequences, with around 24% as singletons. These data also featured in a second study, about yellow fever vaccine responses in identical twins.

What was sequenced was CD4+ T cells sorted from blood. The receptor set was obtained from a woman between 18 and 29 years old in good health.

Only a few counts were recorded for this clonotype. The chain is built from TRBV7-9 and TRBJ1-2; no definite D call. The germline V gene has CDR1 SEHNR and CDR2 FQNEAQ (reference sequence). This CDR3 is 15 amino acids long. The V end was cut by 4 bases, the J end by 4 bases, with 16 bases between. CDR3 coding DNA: TGTGCCAGCAGCTCCGACACCGTCGGTGGCTATGGCTACACCTTC. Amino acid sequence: CASSSDTVGGYGYTF. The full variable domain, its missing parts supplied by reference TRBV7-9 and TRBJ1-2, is DTGVSQNPRHKITKRGQNVTFRCDPISEHNRLYWYRQTLGQGPEFLTYFQNEAQLEKSRLLSDRFSAERPKGSFSTLEIQRTEQGDSAMYLCASSSDTVGGYGYTFGSGTRLTVV.

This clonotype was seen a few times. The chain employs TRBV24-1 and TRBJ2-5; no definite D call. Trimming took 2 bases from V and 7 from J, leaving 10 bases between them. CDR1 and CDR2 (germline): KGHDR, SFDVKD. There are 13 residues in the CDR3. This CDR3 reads CATSDSGHVTQYF. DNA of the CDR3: TGTGCCACCAGTGATTCTGGGCACGTGACCCAGTACTTC.

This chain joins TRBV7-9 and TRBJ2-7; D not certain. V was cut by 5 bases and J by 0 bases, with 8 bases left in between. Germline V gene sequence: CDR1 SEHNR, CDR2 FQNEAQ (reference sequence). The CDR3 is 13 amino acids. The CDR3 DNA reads TGTGCCAGCAGCCTCCGGGCCTCCTACGAGCAGTACTTC. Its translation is CASSLRASYEQYF.

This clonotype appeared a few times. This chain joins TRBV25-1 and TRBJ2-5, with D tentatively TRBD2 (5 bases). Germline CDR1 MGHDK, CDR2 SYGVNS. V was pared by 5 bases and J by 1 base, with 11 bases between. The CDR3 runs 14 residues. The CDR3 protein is CASSLSDFQETQYF. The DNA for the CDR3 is TGTGCCAGCAGTCTCTCGGACTTCCAAGAGACCCAGTACTTC.

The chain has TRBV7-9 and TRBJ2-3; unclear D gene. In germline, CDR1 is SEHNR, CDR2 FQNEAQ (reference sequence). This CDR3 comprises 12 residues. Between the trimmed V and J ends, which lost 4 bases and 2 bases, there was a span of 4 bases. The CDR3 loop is CASSWSTDTQYF. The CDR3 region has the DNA TGTGCCAGCAGCTGGTCCACAGATACGCAGTATTTT.

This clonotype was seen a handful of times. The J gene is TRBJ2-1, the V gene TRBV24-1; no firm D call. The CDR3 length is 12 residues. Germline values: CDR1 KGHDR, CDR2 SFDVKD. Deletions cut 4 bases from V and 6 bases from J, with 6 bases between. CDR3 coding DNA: TGTGCCACCAGTGAGGTTCCCAATGAGCAGTTCTTC. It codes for CATSEVPNEQFF.

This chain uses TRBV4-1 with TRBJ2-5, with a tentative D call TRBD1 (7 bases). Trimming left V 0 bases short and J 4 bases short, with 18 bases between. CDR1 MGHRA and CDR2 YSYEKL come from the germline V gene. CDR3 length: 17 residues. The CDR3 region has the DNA TGCGCCAGCAGCCAAGACGGGAGACAGGGATCGGGAGAGACCCAGTACTTC. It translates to CASSQDGRQGSGETQYF.

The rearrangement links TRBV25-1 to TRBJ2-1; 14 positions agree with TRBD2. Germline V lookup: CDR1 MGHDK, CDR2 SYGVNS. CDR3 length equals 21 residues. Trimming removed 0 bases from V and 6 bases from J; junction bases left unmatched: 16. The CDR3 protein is CASSEYTGTSGSVRGGNEQFF. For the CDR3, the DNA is TGTGCCAGCAGTGAATACACAGGGACTAGCGGGAGCGTCAGGGGAGGCAATGAGCAGTTCTTC. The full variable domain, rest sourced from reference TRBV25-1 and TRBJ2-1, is EADIYQTPRYLVIGTGKKITLECSQTMGHDKMYWYQQDPGMELHLIHYSYGVNSTEKGDLSSESTVSRIRTEHFPLTLESARPSHTSQYLCASSEYTGTSGSVRGGNEQFFGPGTRLTVL.

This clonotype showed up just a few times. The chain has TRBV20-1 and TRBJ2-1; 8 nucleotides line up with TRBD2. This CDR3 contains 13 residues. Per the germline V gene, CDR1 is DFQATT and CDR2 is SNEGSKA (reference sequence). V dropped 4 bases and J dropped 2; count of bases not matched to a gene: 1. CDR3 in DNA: TGCAGTGCTATACTAGCGGCCTACAATGAGCAGTTCTTC. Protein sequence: CSAILAAYNEQFF.

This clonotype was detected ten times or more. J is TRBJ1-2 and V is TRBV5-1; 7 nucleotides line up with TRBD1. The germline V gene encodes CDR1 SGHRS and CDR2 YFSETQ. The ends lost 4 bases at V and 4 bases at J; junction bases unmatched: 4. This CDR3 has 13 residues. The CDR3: CASSPRDSYGYTF. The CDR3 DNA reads TGCGCCAGCAGCCCCCGGGACAGCTATGGCTACACCTTC.

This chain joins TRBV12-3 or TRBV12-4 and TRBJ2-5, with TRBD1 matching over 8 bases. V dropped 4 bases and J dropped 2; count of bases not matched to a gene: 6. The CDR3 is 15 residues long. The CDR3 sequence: CASSSGQGIQETQYF. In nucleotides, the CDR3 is TGTGCCAGCAGTTCTGGACAGGGTATTCAAGAGACCCAGTACTTC.

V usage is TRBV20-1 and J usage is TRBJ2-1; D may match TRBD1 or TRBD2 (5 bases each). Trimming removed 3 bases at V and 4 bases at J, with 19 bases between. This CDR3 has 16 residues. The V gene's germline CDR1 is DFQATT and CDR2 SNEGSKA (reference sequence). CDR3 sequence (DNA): TGCAGTGCTAGCGGGATGGGGCGAATTCCTTACAATGAGCAGTTCTTC. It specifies CSASGMGRIPYNEQFF.

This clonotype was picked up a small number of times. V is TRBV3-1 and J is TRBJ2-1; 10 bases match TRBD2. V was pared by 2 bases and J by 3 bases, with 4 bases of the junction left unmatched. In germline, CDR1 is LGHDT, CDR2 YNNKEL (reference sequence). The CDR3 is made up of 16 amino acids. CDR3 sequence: CASSQHGLAVYNEQFF. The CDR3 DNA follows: TGTGCCAGCAGCCAACACGGACTAGCGGTCTACAATGAGCAGTTCTTC.